This paragraph covers one TCR beta chain sequence. The V end was cut by 1 base, the J end by 7 bases, with 17 bases between. Per the germline V gene, CDR1 is SGHTA and CDR2 is FQGTGA. The length of the CDR3 is 16 residues. This specimen comes from a study of blood T cell repertoires in COVID-19. Data came from immunoSEQ multiplex PCR; TCRdb stores just in-frame clones and leaves some out. The data hold some 74,000 clones, with under 85% observed a single time. Sequenced input: peripheral blood. The chain combines TRBV7-3 with TRBJ2-1; the D is unclear. The receptor was derived from a woman in her fifties or sixties with acute or convalescent COVID-19. The CDR3 here is CASSLRSGVGENEQFF. DNA of the CDR3: TGTGCCAGCAGCTTAAGGTCTGGAGTAGGAGAGAATGAGCAGTTCTTC.